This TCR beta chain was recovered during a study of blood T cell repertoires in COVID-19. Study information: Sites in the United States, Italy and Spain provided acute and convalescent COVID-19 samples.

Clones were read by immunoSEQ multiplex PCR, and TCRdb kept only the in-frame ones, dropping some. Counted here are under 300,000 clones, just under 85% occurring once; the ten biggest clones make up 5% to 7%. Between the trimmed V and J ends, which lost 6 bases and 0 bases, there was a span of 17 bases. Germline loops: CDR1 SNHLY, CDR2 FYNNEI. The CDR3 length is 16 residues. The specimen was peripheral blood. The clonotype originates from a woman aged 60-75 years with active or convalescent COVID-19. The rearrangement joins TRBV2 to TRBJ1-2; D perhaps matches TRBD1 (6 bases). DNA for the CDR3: TGTGCCAGCAGACCCGGGACATCACTAGCTAACTATGGCTACACCTTC. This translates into CASRPGTSLANYGYTF.